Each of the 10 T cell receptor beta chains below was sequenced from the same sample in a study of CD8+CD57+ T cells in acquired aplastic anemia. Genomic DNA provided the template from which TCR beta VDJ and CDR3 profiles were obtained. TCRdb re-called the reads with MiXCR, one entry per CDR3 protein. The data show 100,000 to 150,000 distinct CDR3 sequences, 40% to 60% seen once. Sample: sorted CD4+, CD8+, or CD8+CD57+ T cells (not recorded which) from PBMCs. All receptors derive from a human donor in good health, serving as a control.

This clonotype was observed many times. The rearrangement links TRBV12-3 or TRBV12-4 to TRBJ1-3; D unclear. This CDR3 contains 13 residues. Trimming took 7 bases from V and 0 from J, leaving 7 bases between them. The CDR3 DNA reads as TGTGCCAGCACCCAGAGCTCTGGAAACACCATATATTTT. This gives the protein CASTQSSGNTIYF.

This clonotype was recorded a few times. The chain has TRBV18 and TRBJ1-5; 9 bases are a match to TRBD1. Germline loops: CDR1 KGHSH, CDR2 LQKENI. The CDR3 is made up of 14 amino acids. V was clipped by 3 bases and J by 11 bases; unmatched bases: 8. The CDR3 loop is CASSPDRGGEAQHF. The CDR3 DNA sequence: TGTGCCAGCTCACCGGACAGGGGAGGCGAGGCCCAGCATTTT.

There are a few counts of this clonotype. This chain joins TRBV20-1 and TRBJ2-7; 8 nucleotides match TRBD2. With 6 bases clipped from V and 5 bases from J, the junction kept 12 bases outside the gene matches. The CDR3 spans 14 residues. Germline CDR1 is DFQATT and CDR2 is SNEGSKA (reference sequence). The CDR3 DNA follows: TGCAGTGCAAAACTAGCGGCCCGGCCAGACGAGCAGTACTTC. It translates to CSAKLAARPDEQYF.

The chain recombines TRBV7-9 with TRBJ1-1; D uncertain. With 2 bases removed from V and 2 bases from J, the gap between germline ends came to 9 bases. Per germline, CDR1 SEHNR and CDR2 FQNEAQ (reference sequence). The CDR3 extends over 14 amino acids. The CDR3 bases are TGTGCCAGCAGCTTACCGGTCCTCAACACTGAAGCTTTCTTT. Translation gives CASSLPVLNTEAFF.

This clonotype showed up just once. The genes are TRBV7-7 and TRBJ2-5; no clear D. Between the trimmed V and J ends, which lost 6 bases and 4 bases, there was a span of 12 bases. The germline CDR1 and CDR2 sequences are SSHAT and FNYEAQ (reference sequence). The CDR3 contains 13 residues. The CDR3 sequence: CASSSASVETQYF. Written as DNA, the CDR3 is TGTGCCAGCAGTTCCGCTTCGGTAGAGACCCAGTACTTC.

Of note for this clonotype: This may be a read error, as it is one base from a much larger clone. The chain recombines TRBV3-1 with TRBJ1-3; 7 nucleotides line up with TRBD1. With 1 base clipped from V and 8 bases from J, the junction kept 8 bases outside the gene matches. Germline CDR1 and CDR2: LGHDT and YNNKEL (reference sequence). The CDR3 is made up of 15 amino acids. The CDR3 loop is CASSQGWGTAYTIYF. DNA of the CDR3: TGTGCCAGCAGCCAAGGGTGGGGGACAGCCTACACCATATATTTT.

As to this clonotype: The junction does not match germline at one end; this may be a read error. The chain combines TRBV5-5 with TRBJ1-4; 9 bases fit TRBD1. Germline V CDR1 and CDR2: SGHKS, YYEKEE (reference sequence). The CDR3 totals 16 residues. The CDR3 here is CASRPGQGQINEKLFF. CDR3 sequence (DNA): TGCGCCAGCAGACCCGGACAGGGGCAAATTAATGAAAAACTGTTTTTT.

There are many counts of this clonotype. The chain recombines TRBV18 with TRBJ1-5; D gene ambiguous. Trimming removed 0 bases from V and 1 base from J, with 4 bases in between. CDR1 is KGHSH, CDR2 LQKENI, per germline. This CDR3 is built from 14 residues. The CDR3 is CASSPPNSNQPQHF. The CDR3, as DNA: TGTGCCAGCTCACCACCGAACAGCAATCAGCCCCAGCATTTT.

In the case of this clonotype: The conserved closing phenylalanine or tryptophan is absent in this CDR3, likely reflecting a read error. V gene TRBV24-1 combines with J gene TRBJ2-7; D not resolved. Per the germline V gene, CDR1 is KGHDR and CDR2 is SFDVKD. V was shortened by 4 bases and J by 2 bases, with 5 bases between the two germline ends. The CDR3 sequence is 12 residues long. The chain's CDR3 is CATSDETYEQYL. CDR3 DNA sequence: TGTGCCACCAGTGACGAGACCTACGAGCAGTACCTC.

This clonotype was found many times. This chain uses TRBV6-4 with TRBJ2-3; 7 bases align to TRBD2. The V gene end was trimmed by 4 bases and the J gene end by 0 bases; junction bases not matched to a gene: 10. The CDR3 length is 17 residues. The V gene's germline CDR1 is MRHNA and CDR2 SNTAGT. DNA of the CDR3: TGTGCCAGCAGTGGCGGGGGAAGCGGGCGAAGCACAGATACGCAGTATTTT. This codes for CASSGGGSGRSTDTQYF.